Shown below are 6 T cell receptor beta chains from a single sample sequenced in a study of graft-versus-host responses after intestinal transplantation. These receptors have no known antigen. The table came from immunoSEQ multiplex PCR; TCRdb's copy has only in-frame clones and leaves some out. The table lists some 110,000 clones, roughly nine tenths of them singletons. Sequencing was performed on unstimulated CD4+ T cells sorted from spleen or lymph node cells, taken before intestinal transplant. These receptors all come from a human donor who received an intestinal transplant.

The V gene is TRBV18, the J gene TRBJ2-3; D is ambiguous. Trimming removed 3 bases from V and 2 bases from J, with 6 bases in between. Germline V gene sequence: CDR1 KGHSH, CDR2 LQKENI. The CDR3 length is 13 residues. In nucleotides, the CDR3 is TGTGCCAGCTCACCTCAATTCACAGATACGCAGTATTTT. It codes for CASSPQFTDTQYF. The complete variable domain, with remaining parts taken from reference TRBV18 and TRBJ2-3, reads NAGVMQNPRHLVRRRGQEARLRCSPMKGHSHVYWYRQLPEEGLKFMVYLQKENIIDESGMPKERFSAEFPKEGPSILRIQQVVRGDSAAYFCASSPQFTDTQYFGPGTRLTVL.

The table lists this clone with a few counts. This chain uses TRBV6-5 with TRBJ1-6; D uncertain. CDR3 length equals 15 residues. Germline V gene sequence: CDR1 MNHEY, CDR2 SVGAGI. Trimming removed 5 bases at V and 4 bases at J, with 12 bases between. This CDR3 is CASSPRLDYNSPLHF. For the CDR3, the DNA is TGTGCCAGCAGTCCCCGATTAGATTATAATTCACCCCTCCACTTT.

The chain links TRBV14 to TRBJ1-2, with a weak D call TRBD1 (5 bases). V was pared by 1 base and J by 5 bases, with 8 bases between. CDR3 size: 13 residues. The germline gives CDR1 SGHDN, CDR2 FVKESK. This CDR3 is CASSQGGGYGYTF. For the CDR3, the DNA is TGTGCCAGCAGCCAAGGGGGGGGGTATGGCTACACCTTC. Full variable domain (remainder filled in from reference TRBV14 and TRBJ1-2): EAGVTQFPSHSVIEKGQTVTLRCDPISGHDNLYWYRRVMGKEIKFLLHFVKESKQDESGMPNNRFLAERTGGTYSTLKVQPAELEDSGVYFCASSQGGGYGYTFGSGTRLTVV.

The genes are TRBV10-2 and TRBJ1-2; D is ambiguous. The CDR3 runs 12 residues. With 3 bases removed from V and 4 bases from J, the gap between germline ends came to 6 bases. The germline gives CDR1 WSHSY, CDR2 SAAADI. As DNA, the CDR3 is TGCGCCAGCAGTGACTACGGCTATGGCTACACCTTC. Residues: CASSDYGYGYTF.

J is TRBJ2-2 and V is TRBV5-1; 7 bases line up with TRBD2. The CDR3 runs to 16 residues. With V trimmed by 4 bases and J by 2 bases, 8 bases remained unmatched. Germline CDR1 is SGHRS and CDR2 is YFSETQ. CDR3 sequence: CASSGRAGENTGELFF. CDR3 DNA sequence: TGCGCCAGCAGCGGCCGGGCGGGAGAAAACACCGGGGAGCTGTTTTTT.

The gene calls are TRBV9 and TRBJ1-2; 8 bases line up with TRBD1. The CDR3 is 14 amino acids. Trimming cost V 7 bases and J 8 bases; bases outside gene matches: 13. The germline gives CDR1 SGDLS, CDR2 YYNGEE. Here the CDR3 DNA reads TGTGCCAGCGGGAAGAGCCAGGGGGCTGACGGCTACACCTTC. Its protein product is CASGKSQGADGYTF. The variable domain in full, with the rest retrieved from reference TRBV9 and TRBJ1-2, is DSGVTQTPKHLITATGQRVTLRCSPRSGDLSVYWYQQSLDQGLQFLIQYYNGEERAKGNILERFSAQQFPDLHSELNLSSLELGDSALYFCASGKSQGADGYTFGSGTRLTVV.